This note documents a single T cell receptor (beta chain) sequence. This clone occurred a few times. The target of this receptor is not known. It has no much larger one-base neighbor in the sample; base qualities were not kept. For TCRbeta CDR3 sequencing, genomic DNA from the sorted cells was extracted using the QIAGEN DNeasy Blood and Tissue Kit. Through immunoSEQ, high-throughput TCRbeta CDR3 sequencing was done commercially, including PCR amplification with internal controls and bias correction. Per the source publication's procedure: Unique productive TCRbeta sequences were defined by CDR3 nucleotide sequence where primers matched, and otherwise by CDR3 amino acid sequence together with Vbeta and Jbeta genes. Donor-reactive sequences were defined as at least 5-fold expanded in CFSE-low cells versus unstimulated cells, with frequency of at least 0.01% in CFSE-low cells. Repertoire divergence was quantified by Jensen-Shannon divergence calculated from the top 100 TCRbeta sequences ranked by frequency. For samples with multiple sequencing runs, sorting error was corrected in each run separately before the runs were combined. The source is immuneACCESS, and TCRdb retained only in-frame sequences with V and J called. Part of the clones is not carried over; for the studies checked, unresolved V genes explain less than half of this, and the remainder is unexplained. V and J calls and clone size are as listed in that table; D and trimming were resolved from the DNA. This sample comprises tens of thousands of clones, 95% to 96% of them detected only once. Approximately 0.41% of the sample comes from the top ten.

This record comes from a study of Tregs in tolerant kidney transplant recipients (dated by TCRdb to about 2019). In the study overall: Additional Treg samples were obtained from an approximately three-day mixed lymphocyte reaction with belatacept, with some samples followed by a roughly 5-day donor restimulation, before recipient CD4+CD25+CD127- cells were sorted. Antibodies distinguished recipient from donor cells when sorting primary belatacept mixed lymphocyte reaction cultures. The study used TCRbeta sequencing to identify donor-specific regulatory T cells before combined kidney and bone marrow transplantation, then tracked those cells after transplant. In a few healthy controls, several methods of expanding Tregs specific for an allogeneic donor were compared by TCRbeta repertoire sequencing.

General study outcomes and caveats: Expanding Tregs with activated donor B cells appeared to identify the most biologically relevant and donor-specific TCRbeta repertoire. Because only a small number of patients were included, the study had limitations, and the results will need to be validated in larger populations as well as under other immunosuppression protocols. Although technical replication error seemed to be minimal, the question of biological reproducibility was not addressed directly.

Blood from healthy controls was obtained either from healthy volunteers or as purchased buffy coats. Healthy control blood was separated into PBMCs by Ficoll density gradient and cryopreserved, and patient PBMCs were collected both before and after transplant. Trimming removed 1 base from V and 9 bases from J, leaving 10 bases between the germline ends. CDR1 and CDR2, looked up from the germline V gene (reference sequence), are SEHNR and FQNEAQ. The CDR3 has 13 amino acids, counting the end cysteine and phenylalanine. The retained sequence is limited to the CDR3, 39 bases, with the frame set at the first base.

The chain uses TRBV7-9 and TRBJ1-5, with TRBD1 tentatively as D gene (5 bases match). The clonotype was recovered from a human donor in good health. The sample was Tregs from blood cultured with allogeneic cells. The DNA sequence reads TGTGCCAGCAGCTTAGTTGGTCAGGGGCCCCAGCATTTT. Its protein product is CASSLVGQGPQHF.